This TCR beta chain was sequenced for a study of CD8 T cells in ankylosing spondylitis. Broader study findings: From matched ankylosing spondylitis synovial fluid, disease-linked clones were reportedly recovered at significantly enriched levels. One TCR beta motif, made up of under ten highly homologous variants, appeared characteristic of ankylosing spondylitis blood.

V lost 3 bases, J lost 5 bases, and 11 bases stayed unmatched. Per the germline V gene, CDR1 is SGDLS and CDR2 is YYNGEE. The CDR3 has 16 residues. Generation of TCR beta libraries employed quantitative 5'-RACE incorporating molecular barcodes. TCRdb called the 5' RACE reads again in MiXCR, with one record for every CDR3 protein. The table has about 10,000 distinct CDR3 sequences, roughly 6.4% seen once. Many counts were recorded for this clonotype. The antigen is not known. The rearrangement joins TRBV9 to TRBJ2-5; 9 bases are a match to TRBD1. The source of this sequence is a female donor with ankylosing spondylitis or in good health (not recorded which). The source material was blood, either unsorted or a sorted T cell fraction (not recorded which). In DNA, the CDR3 is TGTGCCAGCAGCGAAGACACCAACAGGGGGCAGGAGACCCAGTACTTC. Its protein is CASSEDTNRGQETQYF.